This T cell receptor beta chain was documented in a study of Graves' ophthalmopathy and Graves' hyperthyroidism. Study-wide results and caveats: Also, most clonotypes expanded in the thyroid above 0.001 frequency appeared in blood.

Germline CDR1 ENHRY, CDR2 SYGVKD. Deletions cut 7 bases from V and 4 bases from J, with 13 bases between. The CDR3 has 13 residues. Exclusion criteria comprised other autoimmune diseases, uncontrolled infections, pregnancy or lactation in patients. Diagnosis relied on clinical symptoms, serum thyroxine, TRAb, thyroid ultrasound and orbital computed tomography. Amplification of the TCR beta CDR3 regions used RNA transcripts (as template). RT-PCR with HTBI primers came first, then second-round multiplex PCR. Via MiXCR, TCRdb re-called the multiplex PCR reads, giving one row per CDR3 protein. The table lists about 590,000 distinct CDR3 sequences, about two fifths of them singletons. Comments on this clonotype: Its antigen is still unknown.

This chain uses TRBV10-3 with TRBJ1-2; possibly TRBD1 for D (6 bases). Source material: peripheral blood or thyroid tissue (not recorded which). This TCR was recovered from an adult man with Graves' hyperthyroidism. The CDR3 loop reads CAITGGGAYGYTF. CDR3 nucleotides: TGTGCCATCACCGGCGGGGGGGCCTATGGCTACACCTTC.